The rows below give T cell receptor beta chains drawn from one sample of a study of cytomegalovirus exposure and HLA in healthy donors. Data came from immunoSEQ multiplex PCR; TCRdb stores just in-frame clones and leaves some out. The repertoire includes around 120,000 clones, 15% of them detected once, and over 1.5% sits in the top ten. Sequencing was done on a sample of PBMCs. Receptors were obtained from a woman aged 18 to 35 in good health and CMV-seronegative. CDR3s include the opening cysteine and the closing phenylalanine or tryptophan. The D gene is left open where the match is weak. Expanded clones are given a class, and other clones once, few, many or no size at all.

few TRBJ1-2 11 TRBD1 TRBV29-1 CSDRGDYGYTF TGCAGCGACAGGGGGGACTATGGCTACACCTTC
few TRBJ1-4 16 NA TRBV28 CASVGSIGVFNEKLFF TGTGCCAGCGTAGGATCTATAGGGGTTTTCAATGAAAAACTGTTTTTT
few TRBJ1-2 14 NA TRBV7-2 CASSFRPWAAGYTF TGTGCCAGCAGCTTTAGGCCCTGGGCAGCAGGCTACACCTTC
NA TRBJ2-1 14 NA TRBV7-9 CASSLRWRGNEQFF TGTGCCAGCAGCTTACGCTGGCGAGGTAATGAGCAGTTCTTC
NA TRBJ2-5 16 TRBD2 TRBV28 CASSILAGGIQETQYF TGTGCCAGCAGTATACTAGCGGGAGGAATACAAGAGACCCAGTACTTC
NA TRBJ1-3 14 NA TRBV7-9 CASSFGGTGNTIYF TGTGCCAGCAGCTTTGGAGGAACTGGAAACACCATATATTTT
few TRBJ2-1 17 TRBD2 TRBV4-2 CASSQDNVGGPNNEQFF TGTGCCAGCAGCCAAGATAACGTGGGAGGGCCCAACAATGAGCAGTTCTTC
NA TRBJ2-3 15 NA TRBV13 CASSLLQGSTDTQYF TGTGCCAGCAGCTTATTGCAGGGTAGCACAGATACGCAGTATTTT
few TRBJ2-3 14 TRBD2 TRBV13 CASSLVWTSDTQYF TGTGCCAGCAGCTTAGTTTGGACTAGCGATACGCAGTATTTT
few TRBJ1-1 15 NA TRBV21-1 CASSITGTGWTEAFF TGTGCCAGCAGCATAACCGGGACAGGGTGGACTGAAGCTTTCTTT
NA TRBJ2-7 14 TRBD2 TRBV27 CASSSSGIAYEQYF TGTGCCAGCAGTTCCAGCGGGATAGCCTACGAGCAGTACTTC
NA TRBJ1-1 13 TRBD1 TRBV19 CASSFEGAAEAFF TGTGCCAGTAGTTTTGAGGGGGCCGCTGAAGCTTTCTTT
NA TRBJ2-1 13 NA TRBV2 CASQRALYNEQFF TGTGCCAGCCAGCGGGCTCTTTACAATGAGCAGTTCTTC
NA TRBJ2-5 19 TRBD2 TRBV9 CASGEPSGRLSGDQETQYF TGTGCCAGCGGAGAACCTAGCGGGAGGCTCTCCGGGGATCAAGAGACCCAGTACTTC
few TRBJ2-1 18 TRBD2 TRBV10-3 CAISEGEREVKWDNEQFF TGTGCCATCAGTGAGGGCGAGCGGGAGGTTAAGTGGGACAATGAGCAGTTCTTC